Listed here is a single T cell receptor (beta chain). This record belongs to a study of blood T cell repertoires in COVID-19. TCRdb's table, derived via immunoSEQ multiplex PCR, lists solely in-frame clones and lacks some. In the table there are under 200,000 clones, about four fifths of which are singletons. The CDR3 sequence is 15 residues long. The V end was cut by 1 base, the J end by 2 bases, with 10 bases between. CDR1 is SGHNT, CDR2 YYREEE, per germline (reference sequence). Sequencing was done on a sample of PBMCs or T cells enriched from blood (not recorded which). The receptor's source is a woman aged 55-69 years who had recovered from COVID-19. V gene TRBV5-4 combines with J gene TRBJ2-1; the D gene is possibly TRBD2 (5 bases). The CDR3 sequence is CASSLLRETYNEQFF. The CDR3 region has the DNA TGTGCCAGCAGCTTGTTGAGGGAAACCTACAATGAGCAGTTCTTC.